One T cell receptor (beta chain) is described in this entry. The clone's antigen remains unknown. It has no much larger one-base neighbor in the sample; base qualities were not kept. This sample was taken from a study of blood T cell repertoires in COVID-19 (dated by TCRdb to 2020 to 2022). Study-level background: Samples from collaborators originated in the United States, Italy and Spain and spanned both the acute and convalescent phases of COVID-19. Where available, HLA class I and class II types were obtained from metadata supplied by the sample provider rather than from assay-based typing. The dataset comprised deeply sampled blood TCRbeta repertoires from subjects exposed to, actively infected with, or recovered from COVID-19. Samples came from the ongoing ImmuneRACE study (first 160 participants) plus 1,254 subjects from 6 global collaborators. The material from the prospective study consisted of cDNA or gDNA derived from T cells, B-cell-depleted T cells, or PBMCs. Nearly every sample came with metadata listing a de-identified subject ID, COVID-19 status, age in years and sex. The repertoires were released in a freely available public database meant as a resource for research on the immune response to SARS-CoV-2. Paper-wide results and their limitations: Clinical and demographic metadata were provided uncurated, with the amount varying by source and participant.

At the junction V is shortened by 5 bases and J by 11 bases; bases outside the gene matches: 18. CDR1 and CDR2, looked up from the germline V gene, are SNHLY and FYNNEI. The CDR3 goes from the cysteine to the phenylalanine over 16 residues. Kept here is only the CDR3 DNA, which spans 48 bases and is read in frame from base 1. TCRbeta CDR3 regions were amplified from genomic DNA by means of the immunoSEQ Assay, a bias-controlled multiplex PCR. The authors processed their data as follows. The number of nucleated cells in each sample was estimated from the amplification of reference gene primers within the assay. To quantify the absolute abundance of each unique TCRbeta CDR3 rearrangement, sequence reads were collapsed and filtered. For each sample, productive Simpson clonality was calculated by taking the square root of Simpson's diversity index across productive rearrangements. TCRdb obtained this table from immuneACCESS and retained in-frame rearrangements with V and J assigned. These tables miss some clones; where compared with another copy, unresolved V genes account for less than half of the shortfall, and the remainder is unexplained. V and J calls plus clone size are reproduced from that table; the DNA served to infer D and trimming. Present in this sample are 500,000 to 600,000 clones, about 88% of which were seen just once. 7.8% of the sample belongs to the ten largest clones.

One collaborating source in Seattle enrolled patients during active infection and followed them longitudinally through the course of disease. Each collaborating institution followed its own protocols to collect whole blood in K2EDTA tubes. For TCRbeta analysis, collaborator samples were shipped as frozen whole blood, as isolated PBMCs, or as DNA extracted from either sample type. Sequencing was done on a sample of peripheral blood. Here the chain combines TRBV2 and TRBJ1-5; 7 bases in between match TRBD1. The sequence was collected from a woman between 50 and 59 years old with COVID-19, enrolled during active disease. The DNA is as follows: TGTGCCAGCAGTCGACTCGGAACAGGGGCCGATGGGGCCCAGCATTTT. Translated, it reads CASSRLGTGADGAQHF.